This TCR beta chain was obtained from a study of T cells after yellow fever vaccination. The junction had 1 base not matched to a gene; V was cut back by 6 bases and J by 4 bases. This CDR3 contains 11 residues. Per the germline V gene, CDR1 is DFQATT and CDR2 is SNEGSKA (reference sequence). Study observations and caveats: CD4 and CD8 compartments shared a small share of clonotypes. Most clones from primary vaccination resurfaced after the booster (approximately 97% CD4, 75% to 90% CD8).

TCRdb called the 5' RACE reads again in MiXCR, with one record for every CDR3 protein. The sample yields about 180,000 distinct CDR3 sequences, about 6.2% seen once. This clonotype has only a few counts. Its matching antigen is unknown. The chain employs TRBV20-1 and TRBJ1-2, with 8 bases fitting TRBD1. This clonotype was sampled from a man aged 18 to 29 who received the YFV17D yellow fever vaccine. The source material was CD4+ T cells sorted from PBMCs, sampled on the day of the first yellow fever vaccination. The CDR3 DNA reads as TGCAGTGCCGGGACAGGCTATGGCTACACCTTC. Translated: CSAGTGYGYTF.